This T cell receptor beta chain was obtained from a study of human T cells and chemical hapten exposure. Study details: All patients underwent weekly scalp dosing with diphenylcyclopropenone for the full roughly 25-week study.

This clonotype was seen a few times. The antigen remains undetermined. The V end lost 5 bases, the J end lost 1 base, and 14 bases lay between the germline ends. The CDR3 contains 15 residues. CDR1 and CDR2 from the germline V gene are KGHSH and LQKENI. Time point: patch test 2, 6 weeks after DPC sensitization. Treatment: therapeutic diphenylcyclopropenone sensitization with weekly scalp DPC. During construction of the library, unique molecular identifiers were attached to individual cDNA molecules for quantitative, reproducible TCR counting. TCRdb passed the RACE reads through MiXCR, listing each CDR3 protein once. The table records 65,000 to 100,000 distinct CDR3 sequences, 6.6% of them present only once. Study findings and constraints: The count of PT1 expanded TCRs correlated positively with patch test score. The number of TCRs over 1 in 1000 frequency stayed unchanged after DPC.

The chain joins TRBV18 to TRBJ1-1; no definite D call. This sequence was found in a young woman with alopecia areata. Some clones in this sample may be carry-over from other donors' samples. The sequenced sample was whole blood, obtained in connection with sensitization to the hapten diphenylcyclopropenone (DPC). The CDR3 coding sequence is TGTGCCAGCTCAGCAAAGACTGTCAGGAACACTGAAGCTTTCTTT. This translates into CASSAKTVRNTEAFF. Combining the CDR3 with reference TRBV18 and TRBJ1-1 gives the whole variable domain NAGVMQNPRHLVRRRGQEARLRCSPMKGHSHVYWYRQLPEEGLKFMVYLQKENIIDESGMPKERFSAEFPKEGPSILRIQQVVRGDSAAYFCASSAKTVRNTEAFFGQGTRLTVV.